The 3 T cell receptor beta chains below come from one sample, sequenced in a study of regulatory T cells in long-lasting Graves disease. Construction of TCR beta libraries relied on iRepertoire HTBI primers and on Arm-PCR targeting CDR3 regions. TCRdb independently ran MiXCR on the multiplex PCR reads; one entry per CDR3 protein. Among about 560,000 distinct CDR3 sequences listed, approximately 16% were seen once. Time point given: newly diagnosed GD, antithyroid drugs for less than 3 months. After RNA was extracted from PBMCs, the TCR library was made from it. These data also featured in a second study, about T cells in Graves' hyperthyroidism and ophthalmopathy.

The starting material was peripheral blood mononuclear cells (PBMCs), obtained at new diagnosis, from a patient treated with antithyroid drugs. The source is a man in his late teens or twenties with Graves disease.

As DNA, the CDR3 is TGTGCCAGCACCAAGACACAGGCACCCACAGATACGCAGTATTTT. It is translated as CASTKTQAPTDTQYF. The chain combines TRBV2 with TRBJ2-3; weak D call: TRBD1 (5 bases). The V and J ends lost 7 bases and 2 bases respectively, with 16 bases between them. The CDR3 length is 15 residues. The germline gives CDR1 SNHLY, CDR2 FYNNEI.

CDR3 DNA: TGTGCCAGCAGCGAGCCCGGGGGGTCTCCCTACGAGCAGTACTTC. Translated, it gives CASSEPGGSPYEQYF. This rearrangement joins TRBV11-2 to TRBJ2-7; 7 bases map to TRBD2. Germline CDR1 SGHAT, CDR2 FQNNGV. The CDR3 is 15 residues long. The trim removed 5 bases at V and 2 bases at J, leaving 9 bases unmatched.

This clonotype appeared many times. The V and J genes are TRBV30 and TRBJ2-5; D is perhaps TRBD1 (6 bases). The CDR3 extends over 14 amino acids. The germline V gene has CDR1 GTSNPN and CDR2 SVGIG (reference sequence). Trimming left V 1 base short and J 4 bases short, with 13 bases between. The CDR3 DNA reads TGTGCCTGGAGTGGGGGGACAAGGCCAGAGACCCAGTACTTC. Amino acids: CAWSGGTRPETQYF.